These 5 T cell receptor beta chains came from one sample sequenced in a study of response to subunit inactivated influenza vaccine. TCRdb recomputed calls from the RT-PCR reads with MiXCR, one row per CDR3 protein. The sample holds about 520,000 distinct CDR3 sequences; approximately 7.8% are singletons and the top ten take around 13%. The specimen comprised PBMCs from blood, sampled around 25 months after vaccination. The origin of the receptors is a man aged 50 to 75 who received an inactivated influenza vaccine.

This clonotype was seen more than once but under ten times. As DNA, the CDR3 is TGTGCCACCAGCAGAGGGGGGACAACCGGGGAGCTGTTTTTT. It translates to CATSRGGTTGELFF. The chain combines TRBV15 with TRBJ2-2; a weak D match, TRBD1 (6 bases). Per the germline V gene, CDR1 is LNHNV and CDR2 is YYDKDF (reference sequence). CDR3 length equals 14 residues. V shed 1 base and J shed 5 bases, with 8 bases lying between them.

There are a few counts of this clonotype. The J gene is TRBJ2-3, the V gene TRBV29-1; tentative D call: TRBD2 (6 bases). The CDR3 spans 14 residues. Germline V gene lookup returns CDR1 SQVTM and CDR2 ANQGSEA. V shed 5 bases and J shed 2 bases, with 14 bases lying between them. DNA for the CDR3: TGCAGCGTTAAGGCGGGATACCTCACAGATACGCAGTATTTT. It translates to CSVKAGYLTDTQYF.

This clonotype showed up many times. The chain links TRBV12-3 or TRBV12-4 to TRBJ2-7; 9 bases agree with TRBD1. The trim removed 6 bases at V and 2 bases at J, leaving 2 bases unmatched. The CDR3 spans 13 residues. The CDR3 loop is CASRQGATYEQYF. The CDR3 DNA is TGTGCCAGCAGACAGGGGGCGACCTACGAGCAGTACTTC.

This clonotype was seen repeatedly, ten times or more. The genes are TRBV14 and TRBJ2-1, with 7 bases aligning to TRBD2. Looked up from germline, CDR1 is SGHDN and CDR2 is FVKESK. V gave up 8 bases and J gave up 10 bases; unmatched junction bases: 17. The CDR3 loop spans 15 amino acids. The CDR3 loop is CASSEGAGSRDEQFF. CDR3 nucleotides: TGTGCCAGCTCCGAGGGAGCGGGGTCAAGAGACGAGCAGTTCTTC.

Only a few counts were recorded for this clonotype. The rearrangement uses TRBV7-2 and TRBJ1-2; D unresolved. Germline V gives CDR1 SGHTA, CDR2 FQGNSA. Trimming left V 5 bases short and J 1 base short, with 11 bases between. The CDR3 totals 14 residues. For the CDR3, the DNA is TGTGCCAGCAGCCATGGACTGCGTAACTATGGCTACACCTTC. It is translated as CASSHGLRNYGYTF.